This T cell receptor (beta chain) was documented in a study of cytomegalovirus exposure and HLA in healthy donors. Looking at the study overall: Genetic ancestry analysis placed around four fifths of the 300 to 500 donors that were genotyped in the Caucasian-associated cluster.

Study-level findings and limits: Most of the TCR beta V segments (in an earlier analysis) were productive either about 90% or about 30% of the time.

There are a few counts of this clone. Its antigen is not identified. There are 13 residues in the CDR3. Trimming shortened V by 5 bases and J by 4 bases, and 11 bases separated the two germline ends. The germline gives CDR1 SNHLY, CDR2 FYNNEI. PCR employed 60 Vbeta and 13 Jbeta primers. Measured with immunoSEQ multiplex PCR; TCRdb has only the in-frame clones, and not every one. The table lists under 150,000 clones, approximately 78% of them singletons. The chain links TRBV2 to TRBJ1-1; a weak D match, TRBD1 (5 bases). Sequencing input: PBMCs. This receptor was taken from a woman aged 45-59 years in good health and CMV-seropositive. As DNA, the CDR3 is TGTGCCAGCAGTCGGACACAACTCACTGAAGCTTTCTTT. Protein: CASSRTQLTEAFF.